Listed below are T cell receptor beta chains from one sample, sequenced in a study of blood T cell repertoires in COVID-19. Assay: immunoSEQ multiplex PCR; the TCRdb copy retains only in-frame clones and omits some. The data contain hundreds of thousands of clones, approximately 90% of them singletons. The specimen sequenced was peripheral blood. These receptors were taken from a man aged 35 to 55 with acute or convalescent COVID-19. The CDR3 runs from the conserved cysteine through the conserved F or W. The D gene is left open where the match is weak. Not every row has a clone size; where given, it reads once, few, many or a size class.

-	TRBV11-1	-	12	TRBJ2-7	CASSPTGYEQYF	TGTGCCAGCAGCCCGACGGGCTACGAGCAGTACTTC
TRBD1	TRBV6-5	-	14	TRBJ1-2	CATLPDRGDYGYTF	TGTGCCACCCTCCCCGACAGGGGAGACTATGGCTACACCTTC
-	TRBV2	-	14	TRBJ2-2	CATRKDSPTGELFF	TGTGCCACCAGAAAGGACAGCCCCACCGGGGAGCTGTTTTTT
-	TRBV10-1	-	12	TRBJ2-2	CASRNRVGELFF	TGCGCCAGCCGGAACAGGGTCGGGGAGCTGTTTTTT
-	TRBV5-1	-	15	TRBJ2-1	CASSLDWSSYNEQFF	TGCGCCAGCAGCTTGGACTGGAGCTCCTACAATGAGCAGTTCTTC
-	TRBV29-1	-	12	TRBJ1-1	CSVAGWRTEAFF	TGCAGCGTCGCAGGGTGGCGCACTGAAGCTTTCTTT
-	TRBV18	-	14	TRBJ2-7	CASSPQTGTHEQYF	TGTGCCAGCTCACCGCAAACAGGGACCCACGAGCAGTACTTC
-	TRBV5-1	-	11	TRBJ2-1	CASSLVGEQFF	TGCGCCAGCAGCTTGGTCGGGGAGCAGTTCTTC
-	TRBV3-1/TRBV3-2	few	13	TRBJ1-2	CASSQGVAVGYTF	TGTGCCAGCAGCCAAGGGGTAGCGGTTGGCTACACCTTC
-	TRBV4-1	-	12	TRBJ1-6	CASSATGNPLHF	TGCGCCAGCAGCGCTACAGGGAATCCCCTCCACTTT
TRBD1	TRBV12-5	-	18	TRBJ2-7	CASGLSRGTGVGGTEQYF	TGTGCTAGTGGTTTGTCCCGAGGGACAGGGGTAGGGGGGACGGAGCAGTACTTC
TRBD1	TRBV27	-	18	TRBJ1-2	CASSPIPYGQGTNYGYTF	TGTGCCAGCAGTCCTATCCCTTACGGACAGGGAACTAACTATGGCTACACCTTC
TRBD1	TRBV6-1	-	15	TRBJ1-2	CASSEGTGGYYGYTF	TGTGCCAGCAGTGAGGGGACAGGGGGATACTATGGCTACACCTTC
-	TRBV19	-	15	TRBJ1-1	CASLGRGDLNTEAFF	TGTGCCAGTTTGGGGAGGGGGGACCTGAACACTGAAGCTTTCTTT
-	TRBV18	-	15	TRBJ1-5	CASSVVAGANQPQHF	TGTGCCAGCTCAGTAGTGGCGGGAGCCAATCAGCCCCAGCATTTT
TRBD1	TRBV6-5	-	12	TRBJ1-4	CASSTDRGKLFF	TGTGCCAGCAGTACAGACAGGGGAAAACTGTTTTTT
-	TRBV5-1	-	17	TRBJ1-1	CASSTGSVASMNTEAFF	TGCGCCAGCAGCACCGGTTCGGTCGCCTCCATGAACACTGAAGCTTTCTTT
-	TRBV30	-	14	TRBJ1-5	CAWGEGVGNQPQHF	TGTGCCTGGGGCGAGGGGGTGGGCAATCAGCCCCAGCATTTT
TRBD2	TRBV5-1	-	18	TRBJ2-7	CASSLVPSGGSSSYEQYF	TGCGCCAGCAGCTTGGTTCCTAGCGGGGGGTCTTCATCCTACGAGCAGTACTTC
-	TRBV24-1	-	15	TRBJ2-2	CATSDLQGDTGELFF	TGTGCCACCAGTGATTTACAGGGCGACACCGGGGAGCTGTTTTTT
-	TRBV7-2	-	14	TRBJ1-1	CASSLALGGTEAFF	TGTGCCAGCAGCTTAGCACTCGGGGGCACTGAAGCTTTCTTT
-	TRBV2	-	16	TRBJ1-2	CASSEFGREFSYGYTF	TGTGCCAGCAGTGAATTTGGGAGGGAATTCAGCTATGGCTACACCTTC
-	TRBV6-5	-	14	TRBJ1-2	CASSRFAGSYGYTF	TGTGCCAGCAGTCGGTTCGCAGGGTCCTATGGCTACACCTTC
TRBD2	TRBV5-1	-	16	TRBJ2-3	CASSLVISGGADTQYF	TGCGCCAGCAGCTTGGTGATTAGCGGGGGGGCGGATACGCAGTATTTT
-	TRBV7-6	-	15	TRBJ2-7	CASSLEATPTYEQYF	TGTGCCAGCAGCTTAGAGGCGACACCTACCTACGAGCAGTACTTC
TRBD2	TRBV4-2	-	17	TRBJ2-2	CASSQEALAANTGELFF	TGTGCCAGCAGCCAAGAGGCTCTAGCGGCGAACACCGGGGAGCTGTTTTTT
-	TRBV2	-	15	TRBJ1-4	CASSELTGANEKLFF	TGTGCCAGCAGTGAACTCACAGGAGCTAATGAAAAACTGTTTTTT
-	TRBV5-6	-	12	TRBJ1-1	CASSGSQAEAFF	TGTGCCAGCAGCGGATCACAGGCTGAAGCTTTCTTT
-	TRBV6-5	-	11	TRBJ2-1	CASTNRGEQFF	TGTGCCAGCACAAACCGGGGTGAGCAGTTCTTC
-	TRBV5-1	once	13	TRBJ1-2	CASSNVINYGYTF	TGCGCCAGCAGCAATGTAATAAACTATGGCTACACCTTC
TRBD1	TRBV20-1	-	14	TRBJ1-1	CSASPRGLNTEAFF	TGCAGTGCTAGTCCCAGGGGGCTGAACACTGAAGCTTTCTTT
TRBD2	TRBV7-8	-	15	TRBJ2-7	CASSSSGTSGGEQYF	TGTGCCAGCAGCTCCTCCGGGACTAGCGGGGGTGAGCAGTACTTC
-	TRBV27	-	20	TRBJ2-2	CASSLSLGAMGRGDTGELFF	TGTGCCAGCAGTTTATCATTGGGGGCAATGGGCAGGGGAGACACCGGGGAGCTGTTTTTT
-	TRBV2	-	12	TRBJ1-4	CASRGDKSSLFF	TGTGCCAGCAGGGGAGACAAGTCCTCGCTGTTTTTT
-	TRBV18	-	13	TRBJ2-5	CASAPGLRETQYF	TGTGCCAGCGCACCAGGGCTCCGGGAGACCCAGTACTTC
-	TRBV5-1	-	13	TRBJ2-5	CASTPKDRGSQYF	TGCGCCAGCACCCCGAAAGACCGGGGATCCCAGTACTTC
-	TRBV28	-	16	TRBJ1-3	CASSLLIQSSGNTIYF	TGTGCCAGCAGTTTACTGATACAAAGCTCTGGAAACACCATATATTTT
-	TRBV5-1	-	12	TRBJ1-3	CASRDTGNTIYF	TGCGCCAGCAGGGACACTGGAAACACCATATATTTT
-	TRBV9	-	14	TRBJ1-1	CASSVGQRNTEAFF	TGTGCCAGCAGCGTAGGGCAAAGGAACACTGAAGCTTTCTTT
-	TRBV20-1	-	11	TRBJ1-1	CTSDRDTEAFF	TGCACCTCGGACAGAGACACTGAAGCTTTCTTT
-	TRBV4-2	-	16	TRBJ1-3	CASSMDTTLSGNTIYF	TGTGCCAGCAGCATGGACACCACGCTCTCTGGAAACACCATATATTTT
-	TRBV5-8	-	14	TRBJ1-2	CASSHYGFNYGYTF	TGTGCCAGCAGCCACTACGGGTTCAACTATGGCTACACCTTC
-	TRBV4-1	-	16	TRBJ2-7	CASSQSTDFSSYEQYF	TGCGCCAGCAGCCAATCCACAGATTTTAGCTCCTACGAGCAGTACTTC
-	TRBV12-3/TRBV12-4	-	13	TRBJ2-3	CASSFLGGDTQYF	TGTGCCAGCAGTTTTTTGGGGGGAGATACGCAGTATTTT
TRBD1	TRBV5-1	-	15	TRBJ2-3	CASSPGQEGSDTQYF	TGCGCCAGCAGCCCCGGACAGGAAGGATCAGATACGCAGTATTTT
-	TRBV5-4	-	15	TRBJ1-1	CASRGSVEMNTEAFF	TGTGCCAGCAGAGGTAGCGTAGAGATGAACACTGAAGCTTTCTTT
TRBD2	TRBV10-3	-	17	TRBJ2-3	CAISGGLAGGRTDTQYF	TGTGCCATCAGTGGGGGACTAGCGGGGGGTAGGACAGATACGCAGTATTTT
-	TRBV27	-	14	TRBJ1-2	CASSSVLTNYGYTF	TGTGCCAGCAGTTCGGTGTTGACTAACTATGGCTACACCTTC
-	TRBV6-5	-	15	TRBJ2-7	CASILNPVGSYEQYF	TGTGCCAGCATTTTGAATCCGGTCGGTTCCTACGAGCAGTACTTC
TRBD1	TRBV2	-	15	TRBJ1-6	CASRDRGFYNSPLHF	TGTGCCAGCAGGGACAGGGGATTTTATAATTCACCCCTCCACTTT
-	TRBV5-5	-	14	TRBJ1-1	CASSGTVPNTEAFF	TGTGCCAGCAGCGGAACAGTTCCTAACACTGAAGCTTTCTTT